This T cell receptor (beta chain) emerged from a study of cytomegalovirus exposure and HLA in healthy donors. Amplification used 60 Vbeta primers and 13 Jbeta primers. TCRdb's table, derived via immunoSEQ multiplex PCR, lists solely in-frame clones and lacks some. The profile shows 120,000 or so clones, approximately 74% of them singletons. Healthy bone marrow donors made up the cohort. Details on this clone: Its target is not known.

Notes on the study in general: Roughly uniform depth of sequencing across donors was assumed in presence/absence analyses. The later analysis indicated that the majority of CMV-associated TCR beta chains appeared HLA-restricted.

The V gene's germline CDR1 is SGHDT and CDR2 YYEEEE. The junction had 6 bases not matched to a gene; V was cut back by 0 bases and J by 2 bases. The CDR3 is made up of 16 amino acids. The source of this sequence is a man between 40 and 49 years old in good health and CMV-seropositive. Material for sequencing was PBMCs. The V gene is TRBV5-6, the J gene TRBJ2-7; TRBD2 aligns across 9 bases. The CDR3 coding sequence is TGTGCCAGCAGCTTGGGGCTAGCGGGACTGGCCTACGAGCAGTACTTC. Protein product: CASSLGLAGLAYEQYF.